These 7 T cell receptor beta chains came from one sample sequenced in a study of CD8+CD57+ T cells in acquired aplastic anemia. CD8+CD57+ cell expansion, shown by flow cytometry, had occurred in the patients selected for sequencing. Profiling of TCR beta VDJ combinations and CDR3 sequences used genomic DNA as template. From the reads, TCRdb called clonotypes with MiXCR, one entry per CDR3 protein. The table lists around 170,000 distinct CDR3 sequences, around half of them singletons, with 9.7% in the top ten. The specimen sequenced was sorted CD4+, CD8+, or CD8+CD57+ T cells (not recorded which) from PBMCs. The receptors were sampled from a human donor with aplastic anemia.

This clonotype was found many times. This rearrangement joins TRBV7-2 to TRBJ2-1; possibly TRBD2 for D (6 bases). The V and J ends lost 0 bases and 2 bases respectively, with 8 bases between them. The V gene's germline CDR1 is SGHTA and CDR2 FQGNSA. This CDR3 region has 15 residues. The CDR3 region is CASSLASGAYNEQFF. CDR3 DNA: TGTGCCAGCAGCTTAGCTAGCGGAGCCTACAATGAGCAGTTCTTC. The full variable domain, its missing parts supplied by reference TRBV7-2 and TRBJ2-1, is GAGVSQSPSNKVTEKGKDVELRCDPISGHTALYWYRQSLGQGLEFLIYFQGNSAPDKSGLPSDRFSAERTGGSVSTLTIQRTQQEDSAVYLCASSLASGAYNEQFFGPGTRLTVL.

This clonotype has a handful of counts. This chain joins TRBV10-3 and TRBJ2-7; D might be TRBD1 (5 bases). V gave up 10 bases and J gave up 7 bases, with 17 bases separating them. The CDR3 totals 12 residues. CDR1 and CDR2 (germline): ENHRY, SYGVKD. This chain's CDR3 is CATTRAPTEQYF. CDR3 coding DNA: TGTGCCACCACCAGGGCCCCCACAGAGCAGTACTTC.

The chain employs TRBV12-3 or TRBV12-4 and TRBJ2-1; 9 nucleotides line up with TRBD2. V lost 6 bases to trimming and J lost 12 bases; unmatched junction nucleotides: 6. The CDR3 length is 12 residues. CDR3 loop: CASRGGTSPQFF. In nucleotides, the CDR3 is TGTGCCAGCAGAGGCGGGACTAGCCCGCAGTTCTTC.

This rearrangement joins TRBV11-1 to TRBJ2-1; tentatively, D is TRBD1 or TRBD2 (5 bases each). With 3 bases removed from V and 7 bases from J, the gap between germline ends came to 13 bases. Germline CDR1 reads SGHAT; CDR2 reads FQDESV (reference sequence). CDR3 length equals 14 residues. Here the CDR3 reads CASSFGGWGNEQFF. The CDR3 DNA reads TGTGCCAGCAGCTTCGGCGGCTGGGGGAATGAGCAGTTCTTC.

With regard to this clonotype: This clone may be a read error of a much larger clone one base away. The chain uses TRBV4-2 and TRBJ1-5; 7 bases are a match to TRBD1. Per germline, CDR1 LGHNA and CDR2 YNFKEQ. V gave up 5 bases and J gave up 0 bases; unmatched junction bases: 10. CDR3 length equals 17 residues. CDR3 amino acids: CASSDLRDSLSNQPQHF. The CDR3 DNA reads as TGTGCCAGCAGCGATTTGAGGGACAGCCTTAGCAATCAGCCCCAGCATTTT.

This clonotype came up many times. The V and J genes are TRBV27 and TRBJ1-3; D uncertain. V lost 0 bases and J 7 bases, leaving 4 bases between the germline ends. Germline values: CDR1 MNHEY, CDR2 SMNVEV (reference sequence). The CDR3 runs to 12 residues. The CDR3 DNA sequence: TGTGCCAGCAGTTTATCGACGAACACCATATATTTT. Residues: CASSLSTNTIYF.

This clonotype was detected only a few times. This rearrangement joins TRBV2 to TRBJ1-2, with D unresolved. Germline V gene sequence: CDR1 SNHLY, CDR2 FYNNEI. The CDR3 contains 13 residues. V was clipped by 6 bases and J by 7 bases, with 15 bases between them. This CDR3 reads CASREDRSIGYTF. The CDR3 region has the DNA TGTGCCAGCAGAGAGGACCGTAGCATTGGCTACACCTTC.